These 14 T cell receptor beta chains originate from one sample sequenced in a study of blood T cell repertoires in COVID-19 (dated by TCRdb to 2020 to 2021). The library was prepared using the immunoSEQ multiplex PCR assay. Entries here come from immuneACCESS through TCRdb and include only in-frame sequences with V and J called. Some clones fail to appear in such tables; in the studies checked, an unresolved V gene covers under half of the shortfall, and the cause of the remainder is unknown. Across this sample there are fewer than 450,000 clones, with 91% seen only once. The top ten constitute less than 3.5% of the sample. Sequenced input: peripheral blood. The receptors here all came from a woman younger than 30 who had recovered from COVID-19.

V and J are TRBV27 and TRBJ2-5; 11 nucleotides align to TRBD2. V was pared by 5 bases and J by 5 bases, with 25 bases of the junction left unmatched. Germline assignment: CDR1 MNHEY and CDR2 SMNVEV (reference sequence). This CDR3 is built from 21 residues. CDR3 nucleotide sequence: TGTGCCAGCAGTCCGCCAGGGAAGATAGCGGGAGGGCCGCCCTCTGGGGAGACCCAGTACTTC. Its translation: CASSPPGKIAGGPPSGETQYF.

The chain employs TRBV27 and TRBJ2-2; TRBD2 aligns across 11 bases. CDR1 is MNHEY, CDR2 SMNVEV, per germline (reference sequence). The CDR3 runs 15 residues. Germline trimming cut 5 bases from V and 4 bases from J; bases unmatched to any gene: 3. The CDR3 sequence is CASSPGTSGTGELFF. Here the CDR3 DNA reads TGTGCCAGCAGTCCCGGGACTAGCGGCACCGGGGAGCTGTTTTTT.

V is TRBV7-8 and J is TRBJ2-5; TRBD2 agrees at 7 bases. This CDR3 comprises 15 residues. Germline V lookup: CDR1 SGHVS, CDR2 FQNEAQ. Trimming cost V 2 bases and J 6 bases; bases outside gene matches: 9. The CDR3 DNA reads as TGTGCCAGCAGCTTACAACAGACTAGCTCCAAGACCCAGTACTTC. Translating it yields CASSLQQTSSKTQYF.

The chain joins TRBV5-3 to TRBJ1-3; a weak D match, TRBD1 (5 bases). TRBV5-3 belongs to the ORF category, with a function that is uncertain. V dropped 8 bases and J dropped 4 bases, with 19 bases sitting between them. CDR3 length: 15 amino acids. The CDR3, as DNA: TGTGCCAGTCCGTGGACCGGGGGACGAGGAAACACCATATATTTT. Translated, it gives CASPWTGGRGNTIYF.

The chain uses TRBV5-1 and TRBJ2-1, with D uncertain. CDR3 length: 16 residues. Per germline, CDR1 SGHRS and CDR2 YFSETQ. V was pared by 0 bases and J by 0 bases, with 10 bases between. CDR3: CASSLGGFGSYNEQFF. The CDR3 DNA reads as TGCGCCAGCAGCTTGGGAGGCTTTGGCTCCTACAATGAGCAGTTCTTC. The whole variable domain, filled in from reference TRBV5-1 and TRBJ2-1, reads KAGVTQTPRYLIKTRGQQVTLSCSPISGHRSVSWYQQTPGQGLQFLFEYFSETQRNKGNFPGRFSGRQFSNSRSEMNVSTLELGDSALYLCASSLGGFGSYNEQFFGPGTRLTVL.

The V gene is TRBV5-1, the J gene TRBJ1-4, with 7 bases fitting TRBD1. CDR3 length: 14 amino acids. The V and J ends lost 6 bases and 10 bases, in that order; junction bases with no gene match: 12. Germline CDR1 and CDR2: SGHRS and YFSETQ. For the CDR3, the DNA is TGCGCCAGCACCCCAGACAGGGCTGGAGGAAAACTGTTTTTT. Residues: CASTPDRAGGKLFF.

The rearrangement uses TRBV2 and TRBJ2-3; TRBD2 might be the D (6 bases). The CDR3 is 16 amino acids. The germline V gene encodes CDR1 SNHLY and CDR2 FYNNEI. Trimming pared 5 bases from V and 4 bases from J, leaving 19 bases between. The CDR3 DNA reads as TGTGCCAGCAGTAGGAGTGCGGGATTTACATCAGATACGCAGTATTTT. Translated: CASSRSAGFTSDTQYF.

CDR3 sequence: CASSRSWRGLSSGANVLTF. DNA for the CDR3: TGTGCCAGCAGCCGAAGTTGGAGGGGGCTGAGCTCTGGGGCCAACGTCCTGACTTTC. J is TRBJ2-6 and V is TRBV11-3; perhaps TRBD1 as D (7 bases). Germline CDR1 reads SGHNT; CDR2 reads YENEEA. The ends were cut back, 5 bases at V and 0 bases at J, with 20 bases in the middle. The CDR3 has 19 amino acids.

The chain has TRBV10-3 and TRBJ2-2; 10 bases align to TRBD1. The germline gives CDR1 ENHRY, CDR2 SYGVKD. V shed 6 bases and J 3 bases; nucleotides not matched to a gene: 1. This CDR3 is 14 amino acids long. In nucleotides, the CDR3 is TGTGCCATCAGGGGGACAGGGGACACCGGGGAGCTGTTTTTT. Translated: CAIRGTGDTGELFF.

J is TRBJ1-1 and V is TRBV10-3; D is unclear. The V end was cut by 2 bases, the J end by 1 base, with 5 bases between. Looked up from germline, CDR1 is ENHRY and CDR2 is SYGVKD. CDR3 size: 13 residues. The CDR3 protein is CAISEDKNTEAFF. The CDR3, as DNA: TGTGCCATCAGTGAGGACAAGAACACTGAAGCTTTCTTT.

The CDR3, as DNA: TGTGCCAGCAGCTTGGGGGGACTGTTCCTACGAGTGCAGTACGTC. Translation gives CASSLGGLFLRVQYV. V and J are TRBV5-6 and TRBJ2-7, with a possible D match to TRBD2 (6 bases). CDR1 and CDR2 from the germline V gene are SGHDT and YYEEEE. The CDR3 covers 15 residues. V gave up 0 bases and J gave up 9 bases, with 19 bases separating them.

The V gene is TRBV7-7, the J gene TRBJ2-3, with D maybe TRBD1 (6 bases). The germline gives CDR1 SSHAT, CDR2 FNYEAQ (reference sequence). The length of the CDR3 is 13 residues. Between the trimmed V and J ends, which lost 8 bases and 4 bases, there was a span of 13 bases. CDR3 nucleotide sequence: TGTGCCAGCCAAAGGACAGCCGCAGATACGCAGTATTTT. Encoded protein: CASQRTAADTQYF.

This chain links TRBV28 with TRBJ1-2; unclear D gene. The CDR3 is 13 residues long. The V gene lost 1 base and the J gene lost 2 bases, with 5 bases spanning the gap. CDR1 and CDR2 (germline): MDHEN, SYDVKM. The CDR3 reads CASSLYSNYGYTF. The CDR3 DNA sequence: TGTGCCAGCAGTTTATACTCCAACTATGGCTACACCTTC.

The chain links TRBV10-3 to TRBJ2-7; TRBD1 matches at 9 bases. V gave up 6 bases and J gave up 5 bases; unmatched junction bases: 8. The CDR3 is 14 amino acids. Per the germline V gene, CDR1 is ENHRY and CDR2 is SYGVKD. CDR3 in DNA: TGTGCCATCAGAGAGGGACAGGGTAGCAACGAGCAGTACGTC. Translating gives CAIREGQGSNEQYV.